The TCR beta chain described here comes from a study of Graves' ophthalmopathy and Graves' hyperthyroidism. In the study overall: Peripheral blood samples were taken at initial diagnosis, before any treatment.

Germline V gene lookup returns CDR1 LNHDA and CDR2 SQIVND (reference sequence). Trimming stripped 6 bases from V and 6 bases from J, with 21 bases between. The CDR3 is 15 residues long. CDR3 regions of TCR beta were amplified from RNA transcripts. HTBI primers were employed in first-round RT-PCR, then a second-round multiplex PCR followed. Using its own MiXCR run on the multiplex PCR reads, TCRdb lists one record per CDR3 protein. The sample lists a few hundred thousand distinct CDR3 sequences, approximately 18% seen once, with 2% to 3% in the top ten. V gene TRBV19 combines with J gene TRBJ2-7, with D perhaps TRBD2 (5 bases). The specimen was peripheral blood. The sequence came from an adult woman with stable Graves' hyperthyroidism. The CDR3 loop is CASSLDGWLAGEQYF. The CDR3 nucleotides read TGTGCCAGTAGCCTCGACGGTTGGCTAGCAGGCGAGCAGTACTTC.